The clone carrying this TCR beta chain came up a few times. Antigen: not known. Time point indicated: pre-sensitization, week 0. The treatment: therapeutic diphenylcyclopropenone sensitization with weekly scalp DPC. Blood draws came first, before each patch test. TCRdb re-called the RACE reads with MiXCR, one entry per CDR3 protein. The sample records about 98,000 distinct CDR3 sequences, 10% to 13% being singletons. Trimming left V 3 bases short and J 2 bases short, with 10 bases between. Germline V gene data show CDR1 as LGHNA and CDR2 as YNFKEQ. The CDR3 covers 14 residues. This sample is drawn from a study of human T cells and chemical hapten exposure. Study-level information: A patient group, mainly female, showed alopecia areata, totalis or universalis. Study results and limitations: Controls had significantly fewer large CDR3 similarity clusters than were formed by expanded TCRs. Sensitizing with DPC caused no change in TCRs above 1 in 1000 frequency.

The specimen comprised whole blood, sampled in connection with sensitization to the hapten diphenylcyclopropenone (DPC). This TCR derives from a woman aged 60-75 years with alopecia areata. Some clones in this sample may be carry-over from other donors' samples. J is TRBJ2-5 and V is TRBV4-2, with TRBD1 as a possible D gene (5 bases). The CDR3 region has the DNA TGTGCCAGCAGCCATTCCGGACAACAAGAGACCCAGTACTTC. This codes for CASSHSGQQETQYF.